This T cell receptor (beta chain) was sequenced for a study of cytomegalovirus exposure and HLA in healthy donors. Overall study findings and caveats: It was taken for granted in presence/absence analyses that sequencing depth across donors was roughly uniform. Later work associated approximately 17,000 TCR beta sequences with HLA alleles at 0.05 false discovery rate. Trimming of TCR beta V- and J-genes showed a link, identified in a later analysis, to a missense DCLRE1C variant.

Germline CDR1 and CDR2: MDHEN and SYDVKM. This CDR3 has 14 amino acids. The PCR contained 60 Vbeta and 13 Jbeta primers. Sequencing was performed with immunoSEQ multiplex PCR; in TCRdb, only in-frame clones are kept and a portion is missing. The sample includes over 100,000 clones, 63% of them seen just once. To note about this clone: Its antigen is not known. One end of the junction does not line up with germline, which may come from a read error.

The receptor was derived from a man between 40 and 49 years old in good health and CMV-seropositive. Material for sequencing was PBMCs. The V call is TRBV28, the J call TRBJ2-7, with 11 bases that match TRBD2. The CDR3 spells CASSLSGTSGQPSF. CDR3 DNA sequence: TGTGCCAGCAGTTTATCCGGGACTAGCGGCCAACCATCCTTC.